The subject of this entry is one TCR beta chain. In the authors' methods: Nucleated cell counts were estimated from reference gene primer amplification. Using immunoSEQ multiplex PCR, the repertoire was profiled, and TCRdb retains in-frame clones only, with some absent. D and trimming come from the DNA, and the V and J calls and clone size come from that table. The sample contains 150,000 to 200,000 clones, almost 80% of which appear only once. This entry comes from a study of blood T cell repertoires in COVID-19. About the research overall: COVID-19 samples, acute and convalescent, were from the United States, Italy and Spain. PBMCs, B-cell-depleted T cells, or T cells were the source of the cDNA or gDNA that made up the material.

The V gene lost 1 base and the J gene lost 0 bases, with 6 bases spanning the gap. CDR3 length: 15 residues. In germline, CDR1 is SGHTA, CDR2 FQGNSA. What was sequenced was peripheral blood. The chain joins TRBV7-2 to TRBJ2-2; TRBD2 is a possible D gene (6 bases). The receptor was isolated from a man between 60 and 75 years old with active or convalescent COVID-19. For the CDR3, the DNA is TGTGCCAGCAGCTTAGGGGGGGCGAACACCGGGGAGCTGTTTTTT. It yields the protein CASSLGGANTGELFF. The variable domain in full, with the rest retrieved from reference TRBV7-2 and TRBJ2-2, is GAGVSQSPSNKVTEKGKDVELRCDPISGHTALYWYRQSLGQGLEFLIYFQGNSAPDKSGLPSDRFSAERTGGSVSTLTIQRTQQEDSAVYLCASSLGGANTGELFFGEGSRLTVL.